This section outlines one T cell receptor beta chain sequence together with its context. The table lists this clonotype with many counts. Its antigen target is currently unknown. Within one base of it there is no much larger clone, and no base qualities were kept. This entry is derived from a study of human T cells and chemical hapten exposure (dated by TCRdb to the early 2020s). At the level of the whole study: For sensitization, 2% DPC in acetone was applied to a 2 cm by 2 cm area of upper inner arm skin. Blood samples were taken from patients before sensitization (week 0) and at 2, 6 and about 24 weeks after DPC sensitization. Weekly therapeutic DPC doses were additionally applied to the scalp of patients throughout the approximately 25-week study period. For TCR sequencing, blood came from over 25 alopecia patients at anywhere from one to four time points (pre-sensitization, 2, 6 and 24 weeks). Patch testing was performed on the upper back with Finn chambers containing 0.01% DPC, and the patch tests were scored after 6 days according to International Contact Dermatitis Research Group standards. Alopecia areata with under or over 50% scalp involvement, alopecia totalis and alopecia universalis were represented in the patient cohort, which was mostly female. This study followed changes in the peripheral blood TCR repertoire in vivo during primary and secondary sensitization of alopecia patients to the hapten diphenylcyclopropenone (DPC). Libraries were pooled for sequencing, and variation in per-sample TCR yields was attributed mainly to small differences in library volumes within the pool.

The research as a whole found: The number of TCRs above 1 in 1000 frequency did not change with DPC sensitization; there was no evidence of global repertoire structure alterations. The number of PT1 expanded TCRs positively correlated with patch test score, significant at thresholds 8, 16 and 32 but not 4. Because all patients had alopecia, a presumed autoimmune disease, the immune response of the patients might differ from that of healthy individuals. Significantly more large CDR3 similarity clusters were formed by expanded TCRs than by pre-sensitization or healthy control sets, consistent with antigen-driven responses. After repeated subsampling, changes were observed in the strength of the expansion versus patch-test correlation and in the threshold at which the correlation became significant.

Library preparation used RACE. Reads for this sample came from a NextSeq 500. Library preparation attached unique molecular identifiers to individual cDNA molecules for quantitative, reproducible TCR counting. For every blood RNA sample, sequencing covered both the TCR alpha and TCR beta chains. Per the authors' processing: The median number of TCRs per sample was over 95,000, ranging from about 20,000 to 750,000. V, J and CDR3 annotation of the TCR reads was performed with the Decombinator software suite. Every sample was subsampled to the same number of TCRs (28,000) for the PS versus PT1 abundance plots. Expanded TCRs were defined as absent before sensitization and observed at least eight times at the 2-week time point. TCRdb reran the public reads through fastp at Q25 and MiXCR, keeping productive beta chains. CDR3 protein sequences are deduplicated, and each keeps its most common genes and DNA. These V and J calls are TCRdb output, not the study's own analysis. The table for this sample lists some 83,000 distinct CDR3 sequences; about 10% of them were counted only once. The ten biggest clones cover roughly 4.2% of the sample.

Cut back by 5 bases and 0 bases, the V and J ends lie 13 bases apart. As encoded in the germline V gene (reference sequence), CDR1 is MNHEY while CDR2 is SMNVEV. The CDR3, from cysteine to phenylalanine, totals 15 residues. Just CDR3 DNA is preserved here, 45 bases in frame from base 1. This specimen's time point label, per the study, means: patch test 1, 2 weeks after DPC sensitization. According to the study, the label for this sample's treatment or condition signals: therapeutic diphenylcyclopropenone sensitization with weekly scalp DPC. At each patch-test visit, blood was drawn before the patch test was applied. Patients were eligible if aged 18 to 70, diagnosed with alopecia and judged suitable for DPC therapy, and pregnant patients were excluded. Unfractionated whole blood was collected in Tempus Blood RNA tubes, and total RNA was extracted from that blood.

Sequences were derived from whole blood, sampled in connection with sensitization to the hapten diphenylcyclopropenone (DPC). This chain joins TRBV27 to TRBJ1-1; the D gene assignment is ambiguous. This sequence was found in a woman between 50 and 59 years old with alopecia areata. Some clones in this sample may be carry-over from other donors' samples. The CDR3 loop reads CASSPSRGMNTEAFF. The DNA sequence is TGTGCCAGCAGTCCCTCGAGAGGGATGAACACTGAAGCTTTCTTT.